These 28 T cell receptor beta chains were all obtained from the same sample, sequenced in a study of shared clonotypes between healthy human individuals. The data were produced by immunoSEQ multiplex PCR, yet TCRdb's version contains in-frame clones alone and is incomplete. The sample has 650,000 to 750,000 clones, roughly 70% seen once. The material sequenced was memory CD4+ T cells sorted from blood. The subset: CD45RA-negative fraction. The source is a young woman in good health.

The chain combines TRBV14 with TRBJ2-2; no reliable D call. In germline, CDR1 is SGHDN, CDR2 FVKESK. V gave up 1 base and J gave up 4 bases, with 10 bases separating them. The CDR3 loop spans 15 amino acids. CDR3 amino acids: CASSQAGPFTGELFF. CDR3 bases: TGTGCCAGCAGCCAAGCAGGCCCCTTCACCGGGGAGCTGTTTTTT.

The chain carries TRBV11-2 and TRBJ2-2; TRBD2 agrees at 14 bases. CDR1 is SGHAT and CDR2 is FQNNGV in the germline V gene. V dropped 4 bases and J dropped 3; count of bases not matched to a gene: 7. This CDR3 contains 18 residues. The CDR3 DNA follows: TGTGCCAGCAGCTCAAGACTAGCGGGAGGGTCTCACACCGGGGAGCTGTTTTTT. Its protein product is CASSSRLAGGSHTGELFF.

This clone was recorded a few times. The chain has TRBV5-6 and TRBJ1-2; D remains unclear. From germline, CDR1 is SGHDT and CDR2 YYEEEE. Trimming left V 5 bases short and J 8 bases short, with 22 bases between. This CDR3 comprises 15 residues. CDR3 in amino acids: CASSPRLIVSSGYTF. The CDR3 DNA follows: TGTGCCAGCAGTCCCCGTCTGATCGTTTCGAGCGGCTACACCTTC.

The CDR3 sequence is CASSDSRGGEQFF. CDR3 sequence (DNA): TGTGCCAGCAGTGACTCGAGAGGTGGTGAGCAGTTCTTC. V is TRBV6-4 and J is TRBJ2-1; D remains unclear. Germline V lookup: CDR1 MRHNA, CDR2 SNTAGT. Trimming took off 0 bases at V and 9 bases at J, with 9 bases between the two ends. The CDR3 totals 13 residues.

Concerning this clone: The same CDR3 is also encoded by other DNA sequences in this sample. The chain carries TRBV5-1 and TRBJ2-1; 9 bases line up with TRBD2. In germline, CDR1 is SGHRS, CDR2 YFSETQ. The CDR3 length is 15 residues. The V and J ends lost 4 bases and 2 bases, in that order; junction bases with no gene match: 4. The CDR3 coding sequence is TGCGCCAGCAGCCTCGCTAGCGGGACCTACAATGAGCAGTTCTTC. This codes for CASSLASGTYNEQFF.

CDR3 nucleotide sequence: TGTGCCACCAGCATGGGGTATCAGCCCCAGCATTTT. Its translation: CATSMGYQPQHF. The chain employs TRBV15 and TRBJ1-5; D gene unclear. V lost 4 bases and J lost 5, with 6 bases in between. Germline CDR1 and CDR2: LNHNV and YYDKDF (reference sequence). This CDR3 spans 12 amino acids.

The chain couples TRBV5-7 to TRBJ1-2; TRBD1 matches 9 bases. TRBV5-7 counts as an open reading frame of uncertain function. V lost 4 bases to trimming and J lost 2 bases; unmatched junction nucleotides: 6. CDR3 length: 15 residues. The CDR3: CASSTRDRVNYGYTF. DNA of the CDR3: TGTGCCAGCAGCACCCGGGACAGGGTGAACTATGGCTACACCTTC.

The rearrangement uses TRBV15 and TRBJ1-5; 9 bases line up with TRBD1. CDR1 is LNHNV, CDR2 YYDKDF, per germline (reference sequence). V gave up 5 bases and J gave up 5 bases; unmatched junction bases: 7. The CDR3 has 15 residues. As DNA, the CDR3 is TGTGCCACCAGCGGGGACAGGGTAGGAGATCAGCCCCAGCATTTT. Amino acids: CATSGDRVGDQPQHF.

This clone was picked up one time. The chain joins TRBV27 to TRBJ2-2; 14 bases line up with TRBD2. Germline values: CDR1 MNHEY, CDR2 SMNVEV (reference sequence). V shed 7 bases and J 7 bases; nucleotides not matched to a gene: 8. The CDR3 is 16 residues long. CDR3 coding DNA: TGTGCCAGCAAAGCGACTAGCGGGAGGGTGAGCGGGGAGCTGTTTTTT. Translating gives CASKATSGRVSGELFF.

The chain has TRBV5-4 and TRBJ1-4; 7 bases line up with TRBD1. V shed 3 bases, J shed 7 bases, and the junction held 0 bases outside the gene matches. This CDR3 is 12 amino acids long. CDR1 SGHNT and CDR2 YYREEE come from the germline V gene (reference sequence). In nucleotides, the CDR3 is TGTGCCAGCAGCTGGGACAGTGAAAAACTGTTTTTT. Protein: CASSWDSEKLFF.

The gene calls are TRBV10-3 and TRBJ1-4, with no clear D. The CDR3 spans 11 residues. The germline gives CDR1 ENHRY, CDR2 SYGVKD. V was clipped by 2 bases and J by 7 bases, with 2 bases between them. The CDR3 here is CAISEGEKLFF. CDR3 DNA: TGTGCCATCAGTGAGGGTGAAAAACTGTTTTTT.

V and J are TRBV5-5 and TRBJ1-2; maybe TRBD1 (6 bases). The CDR3 contains 17 residues. Deletions cut 3 bases from V and 8 bases from J, with 26 bases between. Germline V gene data show CDR1 as SGHKS and CDR2 as YYEKEE (reference sequence). The CDR3 region has the DNA TGTGCCAGCAGCTCCAAGGGTATGGGGGCCTCCAATCGGGGCTACACCTTC. Protein: CASSSKGMGASNRGYTF.

The gene calls are TRBV15 and TRBJ1-2; 9 nucleotides agree with TRBD1. Germline trimming cut 1 base from V and 0 bases from J; bases unmatched to any gene: 6. The CDR3 is 17 residues long. The germline V gene has CDR1 LNHNV and CDR2 YYDKDF (reference sequence). The CDR3 here is CATSRAGTGFANYGYTF. In DNA, the CDR3 is TGTGCCACCAGCAGAGCCGGGACAGGGTTCGCTAACTATGGCTACACCTTC.

The CDR3 reads CASVRLAGGTDTQYF. In nucleotides, the CDR3 is TGTGCCAGCGTGAGACTAGCGGGAGGCACAGATACGCAGTATTTT. V gene TRBV6-1 combines with J gene TRBJ2-3; 12 bases are shared with TRBD2. The trim removed 8 bases at V and 1 base at J, leaving 4 bases unmatched. The V gene's germline CDR1 is MNHNS and CDR2 SASEGT. This CDR3 has 15 residues.

The rearrangement joins TRBV19 to TRBJ1-5; D possibly corresponds to TRBD1 (6 bases). Trimming shortened V by 8 bases and J by 5 bases, and 13 bases separated the two germline ends. This CDR3 has 13 amino acids. The germline V gene has CDR1 LNHDA and CDR2 SQIVND (reference sequence). The DNA for the CDR3 is TGTGCCAGTCGATGGGGGGCGGATCAGCCCCAGCATTTT. This gives the protein CASRWGADQPQHF.

The V gene is TRBV6-5, the J gene TRBJ1-2, with 7 bases lining up with TRBD1. The CDR3 length is 13 residues. Germline CDR1 MNHEY, CDR2 SVGAGI. The V and J ends lost 7 bases and 3 bases, in that order; junction bases with no gene match: 5. CDR3 DNA sequence: TGTGCCAGCAAAAATACAGGGGACTATGGCTACACCTTC. Amino acid sequence: CASKNTGDYGYTF.

The chain joins TRBV5-1 to TRBJ1-3; D possibly corresponds to TRBD1 (5 bases). The CDR3 extends over 16 amino acids. Germline CDR1 is SGHRS and CDR2 is YFSETQ. V was cut by 2 bases and J by 0 bases, with 12 bases left in between. CDR3 sequence: CASSLVGESSGNTIYF. The CDR3 DNA follows: TGCGCCAGCAGCTTAGTAGGGGAGAGCTCTGGAAACACCATATATTTT.

Turning to this clone: This may be a read error, as it is one base from a much larger clone. The rearrangement uses TRBV6-6 and TRBJ1-1, with 7 nucleotides matching TRBD1. Germline V lookup: CDR1 MNHNY, CDR2 SVGAGI (reference sequence). V dropped 4 bases and J dropped 2; count of bases not matched to a gene: 1. The CDR3 spans 13 residues. CDR3 sequence reads: CASSWDSNTEAFF. The CDR3 coding sequence is TGTGCCAGCAGTTGGGACAGTAACACTGAAGCTTTCTTT.

The genes are TRBV6-7 and TRBJ2-2; 14 positions match TRBD2. TRBV6-7 is marked as an open reading frame, function uncertain. The V segment lost 7 bases and the J segment 1 base; nucleotides outside the gene matches: 8. This CDR3 has 18 residues. Written as DNA, the CDR3 is TGTGCCAGCAACCGGGGGACTAGCGGGAGAGTGAACACCGGGGAGCTGTTTTTT. This sequence encodes CASNRGTSGRVNTGELFF.

This CDR3 reads CASRAHRVGEANVLTF. The CDR3, as DNA: TGTGCCAGCAGAGCGCATCGGGTGGGGGAGGCCAACGTCCTGACTTTC. This chain uses TRBV25-1 with TRBJ2-6, with D perhaps being TRBD1 or TRBD2 (5 bases each). CDR3 size: 16 residues. Germline CDR1 is MGHDK and CDR2 is SYGVNS. V was clipped by 6 bases and J by 6 bases, with 18 bases between them.

The chain recombines TRBV18 with TRBJ2-7; D is perhaps TRBD1 (5 bases). The CDR3 has 14 amino acids. V lost 0 bases to trimming and J lost 4 bases, with 10 bases between them. Germline CDR1 is KGHSH and CDR2 is LQKENI. CDR3 residues: CASSPPTAKYEQYF. The CDR3 DNA follows: TGTGCCAGCTCACCACCGACAGCTAAGTACGAGCAGTACTTC.

As for this clone: A much larger clone lies a single base off, so this may be a read error. V usage is TRBV4-1 and J usage is TRBJ1-4; perhaps TRBD1 as D (5 bases). Trimming left V 0 bases short and J 3 bases short, with 11 bases between. The length of the CDR3 is 16 residues. CDR1 is MGHRA and CDR2 is YSYEKL in the germline V gene. In DNA, the CDR3 is TGCGCCAGCAGCCAAGACGTGATGGGGGCTAATGAAAAACTGTTTTTT. Amino acid sequence: CASSQDVMGANEKLFF.

The rearrangement links TRBV7-2 to TRBJ2-1, with 9 nucleotides matching TRBD2. V shed 5 bases, J shed 2 bases, and the junction held 7 bases outside the gene matches. The CDR3 consists of 16 residues. Per germline, CDR1 SGHTA and CDR2 FQGNSA. CDR3 sequence: CASSPPAGGPYNEQFF. CDR3 sequence (DNA): TGTGCCAGCAGCCCCCCGGCGGGAGGGCCCTACAATGAGCAGTTCTTC. Drawing the rest from reference TRBV7-2 and TRBJ2-1, the complete variable domain is GAGVSQSPSNKVTEKGKDVELRCDPISGHTALYWYRQSLGQGLEFLIYFQGNSAPDKSGLPSDRFSAERTGGSVSTLTIQRTQQEDSAVYLCASSPPAGGPYNEQFFGPGTRLTVL.

The V and J genes are TRBV4-1 and TRBJ1-3; TRBD1 is a possible D gene (5 bases). CDR1 and CDR2 from the germline V gene are MGHRA and YSYEKL. This CDR3 is 13 amino acids long. V lost 4 bases, J lost 7 bases, and 11 bases lay in between. The CDR3: CASSLGELNTIYF. The CDR3 coding sequence is TGCGCCAGCAGCCTGGGGGAGTTGAACACCATATATTTT.

This chain joins TRBV4-1 and TRBJ2-5; D ambiguous. Germline V gene data show CDR1 as MGHRA and CDR2 as YSYEKL. V lost 4 bases to trimming and J lost 2 bases, with 11 bases between them. This CDR3 has 14 amino acids. The CDR3 nucleotides are TGCGCCAGCAGCCCTACGCCAGTACAAGAGACCCAGTACTTC. It encodes CASSPTPVQETQYF.

The chain carries TRBV4-1 and TRBJ2-2; TRBD1 matches 11 bases. With 4 bases clipped from V and 4 bases from J, the junction kept 14 bases outside the gene matches. The CDR3 runs 19 residues. Germline V gene sequence: CDR1 MGHRA, CDR2 YSYEKL. CDR3 nucleotide sequence: TGCGCCAGCAGCCCCACGGGGTCACCCGGGACAGGGGGCACCGGGGAGCTGTTTTTT. Translation gives CASSPTGSPGTGGTGELFF.

The J gene is TRBJ2-5, the V gene TRBV6-1, with D possibly being TRBD1 or TRBD2 (7 bases each). The CDR3 covers 18 residues. V was clipped by 0 bases and J by 1 base, with 18 bases between them. Germline V CDR1 and CDR2: MNHNS, SASEGT. The CDR3 DNA reads as TGTGCCAGCAGTGAAGCCGTTTGGTGGGAGGGGGCCCAAGAGACCCAGTACTTC. This sequence encodes CASSEAVWWEGAQETQYF.

The genes are TRBV6-5 and TRBJ2-7; TRBD2 is a possible D gene (5 bases). Germline CDR1 is MNHEY and CDR2 is SVGAGI. The V end was cut by 0 bases, the J end by 0 bases, with 12 bases between. The CDR3 length is 16 residues. The CDR3 nucleotides are TGTGCCAGCAGTTACTCGAGGTTAGGGAGCTCCTACGAGCAGTACTTC. This codes for CASSYSRLGSSYEQYF.